Sequencing of this T cell receptor (beta chain) was carried out in a study of T cell responses to AZD1222 COVID-19 vaccine. Points on this clone: Its specificity is not known.

Regarding the study as a whole: Donors were chiefly white British, with a greater number of females, and clonal diversity was perhaps underestimated. At baseline, seropositivity was found in only 6 or 7 AZD1222 recipients.

The assay was immunoSEQ multiplex PCR, and TCRdb's table has in-frame clones only and misses some. The sample lists tens of thousands of clones; more than 80% were seen once. Germline V CDR1 and CDR2: SGHVS, FNYEAQ. After removal of 1 base from V and 7 bases from J, the junction contained 16 bases not matched to a gene. CDR3 length equals 19 residues. The J gene is TRBJ2-2, the V gene TRBV7-6; 9 bases align to TRBD2. This sequence was found in an adult who received the AZD1222 COVID-19 vaccine. This material consisted of peripheral blood, taken 28 days after the second AZD1222 dose. CDR3 bases: TGTGCCAGCAGCTTAGAACCGGCGGGCTGGCGGGGGGGCGACGGGGAGCTGTTTTTT. Its protein is CASSLEPAGWRGGDGELFF.